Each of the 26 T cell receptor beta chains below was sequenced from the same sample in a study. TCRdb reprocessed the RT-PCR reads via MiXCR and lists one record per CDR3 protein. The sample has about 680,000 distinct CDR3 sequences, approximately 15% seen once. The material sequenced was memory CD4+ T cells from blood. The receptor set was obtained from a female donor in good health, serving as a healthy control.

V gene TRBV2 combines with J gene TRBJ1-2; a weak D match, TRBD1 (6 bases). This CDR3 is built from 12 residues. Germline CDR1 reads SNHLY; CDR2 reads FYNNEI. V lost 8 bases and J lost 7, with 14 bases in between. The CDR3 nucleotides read TGTGCCAGCCGCGGGCCAGGGGTTGGCTACACCTTC. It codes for CASRGPGVGYTF.

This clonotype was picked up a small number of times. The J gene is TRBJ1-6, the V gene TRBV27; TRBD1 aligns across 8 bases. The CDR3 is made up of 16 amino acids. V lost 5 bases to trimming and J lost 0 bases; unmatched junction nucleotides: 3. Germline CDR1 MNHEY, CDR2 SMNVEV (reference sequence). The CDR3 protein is CASSRTGGSYNSPLHF. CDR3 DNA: TGTGCCAGCAGTCGCACAGGGGGCTCCTATAATTCACCCCTCCACTTT.

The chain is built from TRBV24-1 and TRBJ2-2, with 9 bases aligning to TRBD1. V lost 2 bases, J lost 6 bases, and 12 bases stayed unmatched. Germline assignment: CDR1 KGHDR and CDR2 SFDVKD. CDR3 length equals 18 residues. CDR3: CATSDSGQGTHRAGELFF. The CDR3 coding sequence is TGTGCCACCAGTGATTCGGGACAGGGTACCCACCGGGCCGGGGAGCTGTTTTTT.

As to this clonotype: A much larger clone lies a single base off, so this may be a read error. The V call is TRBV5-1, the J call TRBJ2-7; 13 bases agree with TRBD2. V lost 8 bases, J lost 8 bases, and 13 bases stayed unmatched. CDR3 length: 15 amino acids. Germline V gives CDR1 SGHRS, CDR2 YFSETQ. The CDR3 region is CASFSGLAGSYKQYF. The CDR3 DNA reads TGCGCCAGTTTCTCGGGACTAGCGGGATCGTACAAGCAGTACTTC.

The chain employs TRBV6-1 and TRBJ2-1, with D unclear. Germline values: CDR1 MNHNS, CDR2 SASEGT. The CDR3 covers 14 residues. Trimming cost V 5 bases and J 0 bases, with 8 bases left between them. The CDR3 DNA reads TGTGCCAGCAGTCCCTCCATCTCCTACAATGAGCAGTTCTTC. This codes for CASSPSISYNEQFF.

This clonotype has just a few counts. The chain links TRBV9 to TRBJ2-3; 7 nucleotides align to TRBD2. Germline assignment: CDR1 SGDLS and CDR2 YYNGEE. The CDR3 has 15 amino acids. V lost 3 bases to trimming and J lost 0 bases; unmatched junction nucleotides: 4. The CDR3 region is CASSGSGPSTDTQYF. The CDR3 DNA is TGTGCCAGCAGCGGTAGCGGGCCAAGCACAGATACGCAGTATTTT.

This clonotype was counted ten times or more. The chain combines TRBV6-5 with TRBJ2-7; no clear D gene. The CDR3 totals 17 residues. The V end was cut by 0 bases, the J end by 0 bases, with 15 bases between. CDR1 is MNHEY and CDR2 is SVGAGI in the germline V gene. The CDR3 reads CASSYSFHSISSYEQYF. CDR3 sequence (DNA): TGTGCCAGCAGTTACTCGTTCCACAGCATCAGCTCCTACGAGCAGTACTTC.

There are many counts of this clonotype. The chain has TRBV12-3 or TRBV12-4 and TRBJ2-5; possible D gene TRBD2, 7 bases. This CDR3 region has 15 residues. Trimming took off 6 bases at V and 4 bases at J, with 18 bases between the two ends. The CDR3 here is CASSPGAGVVETQYF. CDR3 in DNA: TGTGCCAGCAGCCCAGGGGCGGGAGTGGTAGAGACCCAGTACTTC.

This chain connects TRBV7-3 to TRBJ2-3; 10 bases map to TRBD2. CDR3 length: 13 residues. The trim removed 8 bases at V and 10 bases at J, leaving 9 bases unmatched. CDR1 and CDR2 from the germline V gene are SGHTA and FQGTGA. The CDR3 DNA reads TGTGCCAGCGGTATAGCGGGAGGTGAGGCGCAGTATTTT. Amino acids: CASGIAGGEAQYF.

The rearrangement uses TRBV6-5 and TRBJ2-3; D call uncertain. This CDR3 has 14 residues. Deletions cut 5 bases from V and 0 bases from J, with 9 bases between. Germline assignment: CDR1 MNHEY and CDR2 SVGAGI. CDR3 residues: CASSKRFSTDTQYF. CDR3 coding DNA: TGTGCCAGCAGTAAGAGGTTCAGCACAGATACGCAGTATTTT.

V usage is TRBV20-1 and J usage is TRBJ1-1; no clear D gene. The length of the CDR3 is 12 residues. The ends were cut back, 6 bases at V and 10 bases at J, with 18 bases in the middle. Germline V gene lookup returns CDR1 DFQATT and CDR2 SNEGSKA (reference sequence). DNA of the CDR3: TGCAGTGCAAAGAAAGAGGCTGTTAGAGCTTTCTTT. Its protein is CSAKKEAVRAFF.

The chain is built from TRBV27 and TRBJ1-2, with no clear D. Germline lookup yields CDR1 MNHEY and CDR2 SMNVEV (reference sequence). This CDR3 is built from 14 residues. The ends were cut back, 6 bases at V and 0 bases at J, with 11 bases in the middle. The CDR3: CASSQTAANYGYTF. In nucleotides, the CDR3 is TGTGCCAGCAGCCAAACAGCCGCTAACTATGGCTACACCTTC.

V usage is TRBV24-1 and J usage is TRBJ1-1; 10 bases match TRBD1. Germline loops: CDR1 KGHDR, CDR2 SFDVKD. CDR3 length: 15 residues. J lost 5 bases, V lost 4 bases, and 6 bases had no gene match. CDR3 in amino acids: CATSDSTGGATEAFF. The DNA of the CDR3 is TGTGCCACCAGTGACTCGACAGGGGGCGCGACTGAAGCTTTCTTT.

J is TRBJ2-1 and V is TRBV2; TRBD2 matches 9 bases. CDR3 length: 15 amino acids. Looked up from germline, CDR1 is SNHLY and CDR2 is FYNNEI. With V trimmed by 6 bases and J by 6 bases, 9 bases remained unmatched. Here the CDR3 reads CASRVGGRAGNEQFF. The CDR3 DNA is TGTGCCAGCAGAGTCGGCGGGAGGGCCGGCAATGAGCAGTTCTTC.

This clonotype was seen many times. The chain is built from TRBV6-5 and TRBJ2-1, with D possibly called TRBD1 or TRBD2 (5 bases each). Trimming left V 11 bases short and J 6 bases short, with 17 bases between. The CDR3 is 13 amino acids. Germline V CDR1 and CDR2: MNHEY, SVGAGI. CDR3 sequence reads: CASGRFVGNEQFF. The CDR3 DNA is TGTGCCTCGGGGCGGTTCGTTGGCAATGAGCAGTTCTTC.

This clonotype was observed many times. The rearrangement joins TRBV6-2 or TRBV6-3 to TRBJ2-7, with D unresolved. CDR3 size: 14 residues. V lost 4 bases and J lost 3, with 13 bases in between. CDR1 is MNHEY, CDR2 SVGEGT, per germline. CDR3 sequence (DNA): TGTGCCAGCAGTTCGCGAATGTCCCACTACGAGCAGTACTTC. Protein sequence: CASSSRMSHYEQYF.

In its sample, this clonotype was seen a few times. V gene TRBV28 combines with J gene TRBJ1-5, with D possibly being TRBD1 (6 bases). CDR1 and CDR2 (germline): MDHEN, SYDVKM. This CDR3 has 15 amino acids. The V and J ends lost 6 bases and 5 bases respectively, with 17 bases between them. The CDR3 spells CASRTHTGLDQPQHF. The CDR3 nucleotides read TGTGCCAGCAGAACCCATACAGGGTTGGATCAGCCCCAGCATTTT.

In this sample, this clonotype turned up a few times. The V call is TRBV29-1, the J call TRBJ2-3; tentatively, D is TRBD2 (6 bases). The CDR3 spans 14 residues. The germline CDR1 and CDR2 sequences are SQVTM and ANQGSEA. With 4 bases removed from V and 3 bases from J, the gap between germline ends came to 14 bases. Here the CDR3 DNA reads TGCAGCGTTGGGGTCGGGAGTATAACAGATACGCAGTATTTT. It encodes CSVGVGSITDTQYF.

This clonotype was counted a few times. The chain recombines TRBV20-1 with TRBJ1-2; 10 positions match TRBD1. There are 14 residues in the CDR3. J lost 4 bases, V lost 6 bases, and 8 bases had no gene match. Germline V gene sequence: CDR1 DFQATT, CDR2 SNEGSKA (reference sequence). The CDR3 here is CSAADRGLGYGYTF. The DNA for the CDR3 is TGCAGTGCAGCTGACAGGGGGCTCGGCTATGGCTACACCTTC.

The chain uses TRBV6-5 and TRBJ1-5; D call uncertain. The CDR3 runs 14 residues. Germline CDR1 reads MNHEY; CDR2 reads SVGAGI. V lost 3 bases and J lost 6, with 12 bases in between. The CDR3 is CASSYARGAQPQHF. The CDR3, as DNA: TGTGCCAGCAGTTATGCCAGAGGCGCTCAGCCCCAGCATTTT.

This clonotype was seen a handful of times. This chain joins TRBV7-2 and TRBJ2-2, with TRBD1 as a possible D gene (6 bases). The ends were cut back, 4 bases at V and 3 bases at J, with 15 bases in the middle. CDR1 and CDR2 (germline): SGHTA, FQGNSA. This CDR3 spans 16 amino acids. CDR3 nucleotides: TGTGCCAGCAGCTCCAGGGGCGGTGCGGACACCGGGGAGCTGTTTTTT. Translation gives CASSSRGGADTGELFF.

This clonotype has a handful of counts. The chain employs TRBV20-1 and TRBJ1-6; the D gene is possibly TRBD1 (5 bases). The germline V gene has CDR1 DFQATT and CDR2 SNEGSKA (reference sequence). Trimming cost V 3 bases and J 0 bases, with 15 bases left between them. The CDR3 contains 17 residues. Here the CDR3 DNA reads TGCAGTGCTAGTGGGGCTTTCGGGAGCTCCTATAATTCACCCCTCCACTTT. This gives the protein CSASGAFGSSYNSPLHF.

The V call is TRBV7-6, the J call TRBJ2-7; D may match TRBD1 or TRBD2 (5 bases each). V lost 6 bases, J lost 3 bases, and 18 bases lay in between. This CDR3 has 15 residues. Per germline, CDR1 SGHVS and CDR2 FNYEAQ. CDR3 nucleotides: TGTGCCAGCAGTCCCAACCGGGGCGTGGGCTACGAGCAGTACTTC. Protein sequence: CASSPNRGVGYEQYF.

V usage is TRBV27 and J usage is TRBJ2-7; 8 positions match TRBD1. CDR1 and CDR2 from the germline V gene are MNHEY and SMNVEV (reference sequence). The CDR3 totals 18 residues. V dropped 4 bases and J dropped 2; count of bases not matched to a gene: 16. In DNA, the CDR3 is TGTGCCAGCAGTTCGGGACAGGAGATCTATGGCTACACCTACGAGCAGTACTTC. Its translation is CASSSGQEIYGYTYEQYF.

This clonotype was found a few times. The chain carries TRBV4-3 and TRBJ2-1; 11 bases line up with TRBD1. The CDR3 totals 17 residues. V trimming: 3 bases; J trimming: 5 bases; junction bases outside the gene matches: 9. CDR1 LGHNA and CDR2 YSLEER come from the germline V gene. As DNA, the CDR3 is TGCGCCAGCAGCCACCATAACCCGGGACAGGGGGACAATGAGCAGTTCTTC. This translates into CASSHHNPGQGDNEQFF.

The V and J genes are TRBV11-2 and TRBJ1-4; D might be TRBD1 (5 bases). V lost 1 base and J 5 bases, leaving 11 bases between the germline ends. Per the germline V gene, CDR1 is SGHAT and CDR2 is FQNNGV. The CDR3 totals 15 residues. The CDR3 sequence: CASSLAGGLNEKLFF. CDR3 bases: TGTGCCAGCAGCTTAGCCGGGGGATTGAATGAAAAACTGTTTTTT.